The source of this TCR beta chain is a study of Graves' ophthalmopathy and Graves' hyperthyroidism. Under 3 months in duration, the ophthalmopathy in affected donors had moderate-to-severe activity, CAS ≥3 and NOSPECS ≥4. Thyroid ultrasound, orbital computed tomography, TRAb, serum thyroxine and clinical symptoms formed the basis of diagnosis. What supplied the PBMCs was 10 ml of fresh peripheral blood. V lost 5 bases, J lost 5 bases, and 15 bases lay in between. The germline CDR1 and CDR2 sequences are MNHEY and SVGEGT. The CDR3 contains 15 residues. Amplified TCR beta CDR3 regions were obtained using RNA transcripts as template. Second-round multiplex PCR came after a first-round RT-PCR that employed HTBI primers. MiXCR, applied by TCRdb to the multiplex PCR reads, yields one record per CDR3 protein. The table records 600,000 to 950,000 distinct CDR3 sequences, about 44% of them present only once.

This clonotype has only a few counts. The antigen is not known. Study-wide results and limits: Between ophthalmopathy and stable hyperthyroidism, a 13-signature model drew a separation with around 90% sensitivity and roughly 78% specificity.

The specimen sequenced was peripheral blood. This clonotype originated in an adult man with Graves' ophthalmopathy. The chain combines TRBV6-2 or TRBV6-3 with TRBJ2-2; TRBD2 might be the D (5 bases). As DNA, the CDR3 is TGTGCCAGCAGTCCCGGGATTGGCGAGACCGGGGAGCTGTTTTTT. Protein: CASSPGIGETGELFF.